Presented here are 10 T cell receptor beta chains from one specimen sequenced in a study of vaccination effects on CD4 cells after COVID-19. Sequencing in the ViraFEST assay came after antigen-specific CD4+ T cells had been expanded with viral peptide pools, which were used to stimulate PBMC. Investigators separated out CD4+ T cells once 10 days of culture had passed. BNT162b2 vaccine or mRNA-1273 vaccine was given to participants in two doses. Sequencing used immunoSEQ multiplex PCR; TCRdb keeps in-frame clones, though not all of them. The table shows over 30,000 clones, with 82% occurring only once. These TCRs are of unknown antigen specificity. The sequencing here drew on CD4+ T cells from PBMCs cultured with HCoV-NL63 spike peptides, taken after COVID-19 vaccination. The receptors come from a human donor who received a COVID-19 vaccine. Some clones in this sample may be carry-over from other donors' samples.

The chain has TRBV5-1 and TRBJ1-1, with D unclear. Trimming took 0 bases from V and 4 from J, leaving 7 bases between them. Germline CDR1 SGHRS, CDR2 YFSETQ. The length of the CDR3 is 13 residues. CDR3 loop: CASSLDRATEAFF. The CDR3 DNA sequence: TGCGCCAGCAGCTTGGATAGGGCCACTGAAGCTTTCTTT.

V is TRBV6-5 and J is TRBJ1-1; D is unclear. CDR3 length: 13 residues. V was cut by 7 bases and J by 1 base, with 10 bases left in between. CDR1 is MNHEY, CDR2 SVGAGI, per germline. The DNA for the CDR3 is TGTGCCAGCAATTTGACACCGAACACTGAAGCTTTCTTT. It is translated as CASNLTPNTEAFF.

The CDR3 DNA sequence: TGTGCCAGCAGTCGGGGACAGGGGTCTCCCAGGAACGAGCAGTACGTC. This codes for CASSRGQGSPRNEQYV. The chain employs TRBV28 and TRBJ2-7; 10 positions match TRBD1. The germline gives CDR1 MDHEN, CDR2 SYDVKM. This CDR3 region has 16 residues. Germline trimming cut 5 bases from V and 5 bases from J; bases unmatched to any gene: 12.

About this clone itself: At the DNA level, this CDR3 is encoded by other sequences in the same sample as well. This chain connects TRBV5-1 to TRBJ2-5; D is possibly TRBD1 (6 bases). CDR1 and CDR2 (germline): SGHRS, YFSETQ. Trimming stripped 4 bases from V and 2 bases from J, with 9 bases between. The CDR3 has 13 residues. CDR3 amino acids: CASSPGQQETQYF. CDR3 in DNA: TGCGCCAGCAGCCCAGGACAGCAAGAGACCCAGTACTTC.

This clone appeared a single time. The chain joins TRBV3-1 (or the pseudogene TRBV3-2) to TRBJ2-7; possibly TRBD2 for D (6 bases). Germline CDR1 LGHDT, CDR2 YNNKEL (reference sequence). This CDR3 region has 14 residues. V lost 2 bases and J lost 6, with 14 bases in between. CDR3: CASSQNTQGGEQYV. The CDR3 DNA follows: TGTGCCAGCAGCCAAAATACCCAGGGAGGCGAGCAGTACGTC.

V usage is TRBV5-1 and J usage is TRBJ1-5; a weak D match, TRBD1 (5 bases). Per the germline V gene, CDR1 is SGHRS and CDR2 is YFSETQ. The CDR3 spans 13 residues. Between the trimmed V and J ends, which lost 5 bases and 7 bases, there was a span of 13 bases. This CDR3 is CASRFRVVQPQHF. In DNA form, the CDR3 reads TGCGCCAGCAGGTTCAGGGTTGTACAGCCCCAGCATTTT.

The chain combines TRBV19 with TRBJ2-2; 8 bases fit TRBD2. From germline, CDR1 is LNHDA and CDR2 SQIVND (reference sequence). This CDR3 is built from 15 residues. V lost 5 bases to trimming and J lost 3 bases; unmatched junction nucleotides: 5. DNA of the CDR3: TGTGCCAGTAGTCTTAATAGCGGGGACACCGGGGAGCTGTTTTTT. This gives the protein CASSLNSGDTGELFF.

The chain recombines TRBV10-1 with TRBJ2-5; unclear D gene. Trimming pared 3 bases from V and 1 base from J, leaving 9 bases between. The CDR3 loop spans 14 amino acids. The V gene's germline CDR1 is WNHNN and CDR2 SYGVQD (reference sequence). The CDR3 nucleotides are TGCGCCAGCAGTGACGGACGTCTCCAAGAGACCCAGTACTTC. It codes for CASSDGRLQETQYF.

The chain links TRBV9 to TRBJ2-2; 12 nucleotides line up with TRBD2. The CDR3 loop spans 17 amino acids. Trimming cost V 4 bases and J 0 bases; bases outside gene matches: 4. CDR1 SGDLS and CDR2 YYNGEE come from the germline V gene. The CDR3 protein is CASSPLAGGTNTGELFF. The DNA for the CDR3 is TGTGCCAGCAGCCCTCTAGCGGGGGGGACGAACACCGGGGAGCTGTTTTTT.

The chain is built from TRBV11-2 and TRBJ2-6; maybe TRBD2 (5 bases). This CDR3 region has 16 residues. In germline, CDR1 is SGHAT, CDR2 FQNNGV. V was clipped by 4 bases and J by 4 bases, with 14 bases between them. This CDR3 is CASSSLAGRGANVLTF. In DNA, the CDR3 is TGTGCCAGCAGCTCCCTGGCGGGCCGGGGGGCCAACGTCCTGACTTTC.